This TCR beta chain appears in the sequencing data of a study of T-cell reconstitution after alpha-beta-depleted transplantation in children. This clonotype was recorded many times. The CDR3 is 14 amino acids. Trimming removed 2 bases at V and 1 base at J, with 8 bases between. The germline V gene encodes CDR1 ENHRY and CDR2 SYGVKD. Molecular barcoding with unique molecular identifiers was used for the TCRbeta library. TCRdb analysed the PCR reads with MiXCR anew, one entry per CDR3 protein. The sample carries about 100,000 distinct CDR3 sequences, about 7.5% recorded once. V gene TRBV10-3 combines with J gene TRBJ2-5, with D unresolved. Specimen: PBMCs, collected before TCRalphabeta/CD19-depleted stem cell transplant. The TCR comes from a boy aged 2 to 10 with acute lymphoblastic leukemia, due to receive a stem cell transplant. CDR3 sequence reads: CAISEPGGQETQYF. Here the CDR3 DNA reads TGTGCCATCAGTGAGCCGGGCGGCCAAGAGACCCAGTACTTC.